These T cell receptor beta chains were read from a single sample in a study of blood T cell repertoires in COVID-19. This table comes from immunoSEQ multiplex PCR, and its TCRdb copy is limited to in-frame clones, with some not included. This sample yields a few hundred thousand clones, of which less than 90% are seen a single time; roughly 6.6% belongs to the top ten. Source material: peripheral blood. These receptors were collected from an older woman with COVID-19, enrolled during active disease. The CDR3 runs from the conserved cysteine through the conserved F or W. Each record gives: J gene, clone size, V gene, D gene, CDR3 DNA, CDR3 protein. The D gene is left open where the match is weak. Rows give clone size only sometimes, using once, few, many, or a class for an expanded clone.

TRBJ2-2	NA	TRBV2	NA	TGTGCCAGCAGTGAAGCCGGGACAAAGAACACCGGGGAGCTGTTTTTT	CASSEAGTKNTGELFF
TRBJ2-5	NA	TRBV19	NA	TGTGCCAGTAGTATCGGACAGCAAGAGACCCAGTACTTC	CASSIGQQETQYF
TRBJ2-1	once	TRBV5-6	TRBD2	TGTGCCAGCAGCTTGGGACTAGCGGGGGAAAATGAGCAGTTCTTC	CASSLGLAGENEQFF
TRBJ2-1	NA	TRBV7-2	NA	TGTGCCAGCAGCTTAGTTTCGGGGGTAAACGAGCAGTTCTTC	CASSLVSGVNEQFF
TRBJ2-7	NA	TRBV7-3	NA	TGTGCCAGCAGCCCCCGCGGGACAGAATACGAGCAGTACTTC	CASSPRGTEYEQYF
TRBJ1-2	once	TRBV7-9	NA	TGTGCCAGCAGTTTTACAGCGGGTGGCTACACCTTC	CASSFTAGGYTF
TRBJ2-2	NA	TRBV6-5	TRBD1	TGTGCCAGCAGCCCCGGACAGGGGTACACCGGGGAGCTGTTTTTT	CASSPGQGYTGELFF
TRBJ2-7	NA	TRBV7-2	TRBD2	TGTGCCAGCAGCTCGCGGGGGGCGGCGTACGAGCAGTACTTC	CASSSRGAAYEQYF
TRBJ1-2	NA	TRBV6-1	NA	TGTGCCAGCAGTGAACCCGGCAGAGGCTATGGCTACACCTTC	CASSEPGRGYGYTF
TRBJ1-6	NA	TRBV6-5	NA	TGTGCCAGCAGTTACTCCGGCGGATTAGGCTCACCCCTCCACTTT	CASSYSGGLGSPLHF
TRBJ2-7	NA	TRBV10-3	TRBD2	TGTGCCATCAGTGAGGTGAGCGGGGATGTCTACGAGCAGTACTTC	CAISEVSGDVYEQYF
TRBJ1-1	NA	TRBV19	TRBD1	TGTGCCAGTAGTATGGGACAGGTCATCTCCACTGAAGCTTTCTTT	CASSMGQVISTEAFF
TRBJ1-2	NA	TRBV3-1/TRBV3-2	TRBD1	TGTGCCAGCAGCCAATCAGACAGGGGTTATGGCTACACCTTC	CASSQSDRGYGYTF
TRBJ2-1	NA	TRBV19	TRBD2	TGTGCCAGTAGTATAGAGGGTAGCGGGGGGCCGGATGAGCAGTTCTTC	CASSIEGSGGPDEQFF
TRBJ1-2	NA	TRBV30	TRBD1	TGTGCTTCATCCCGGGACAGAGCTAACTATGGCTACACCTTC	CASSRDRANYGYTF
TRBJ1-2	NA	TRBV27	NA	TGTGCCAGCACCGTGGGGGCCTATGGCTACACCTTC	CASTVGAYGYTF
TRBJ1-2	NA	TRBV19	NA	TGTGCCAGTAGTATGTACAGGGATCCCGTATGGGGCTACACCTTC	CASSMYRDPVWGYTF
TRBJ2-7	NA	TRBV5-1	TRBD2	TGCGCCAGCAGCTTGGGACCCGGGACTAGCCTACCCTACGAGCAGTACTTC	CASSLGPGTSLPYEQYF
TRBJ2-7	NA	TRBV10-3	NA	TGTGCCATCAGTGAGTCTAAAACTGAGCAGTACTTC	CAISESKTEQYF
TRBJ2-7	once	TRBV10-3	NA	TGTGCCATCAGTGAGACAGACTACCTATCCTACGAGCAGTACTTC	CAISETDYLSYEQYF
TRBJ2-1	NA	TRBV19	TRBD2	TGTGCCAGTAGTAGCGGACTAGCGGGGACCAATGAGCAGTTCTTC	CASSSGLAGTNEQFF
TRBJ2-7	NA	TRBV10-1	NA	TGCGCCAGCAGTGAGGCCTGGACACCCTACGAGCAGTACTTC	CASSEAWTPYEQYF
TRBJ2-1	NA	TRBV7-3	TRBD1	TGTGCCAGCAGATTCCGGGCGGGACAGGGAGAAAGTGAGCAGTTCTTC	CASRFRAGQGESEQFF
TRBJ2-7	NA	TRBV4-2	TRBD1	TGTGCCAGCAGCCACCAGGGGACAGGGGGCTTCGGCGAGCAGTACTTC	CASSHQGTGGFGEQYF
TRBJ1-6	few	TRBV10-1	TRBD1	TGCGCCAGCAGCGCGGGACAGGACAATAATTCACCCCTCCACTTT	CASSAGQDNNSPLHF
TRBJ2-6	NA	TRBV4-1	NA	TGCGCCAGCAGCCCCCTGGACAGAGCTTTCGGTTGGGCCAACGTCCTGACTTTC	CASSPLDRAFGWANVLTF
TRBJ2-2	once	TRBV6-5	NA	TGTGCCAGCAGTTACGTCCGCACCGGGGAGCTGTTTTTT	CASSYVRTGELFF